Described below is a single T cell receptor (beta chain) sequence and its context. The antigen is not known. This specimen belongs to a study of CXCR3-negative and CXCR3-positive naive CD8 T cells. The CDR3 length is 14 residues. Germline V gives CDR1 MNHNY, CDR2 SVGAGI (reference sequence). UMI labels and 5' RACE were used to prepare the TRB cDNA libraries. TCRdb reworked the 5' RACE reads into one entry per CDR3 protein, no DNA. Here the sample table reports just over 60,000 distinct CDR3 sequences. Notes on the study in general: Both naive subsets, CXCR3-negative and CXCR3-positive, displayed similar TRBV-TRBJ usage, unlike memory cells. TRB CDR3s were more hydrophobic in CXCR3-positive than in CXCR3-negative naive cells. Fresh PBMCs served for most assays, and CXCR3 expression fell partially after cryopreservation.

Naive CD8+ T cells were CD45RO-CCR7+CD27+CD95-. Material for sequencing was naive CXCR3- CD8+ T cells from blood. Subset: CD45RO-CCR7+CD27+CD95- naive CD8+ T cells lacking CXCR3 (TNR3-). The source is a human donor in good health. Some clones in this sample may be carry-over from other donors' samples. The chain combines TRBV6-6 with TRBJ1-1; absent DNA, TCRdb's TRBD1 call cannot be checked. CDR3 sequence reads: CASSPGDLNTEAFF.